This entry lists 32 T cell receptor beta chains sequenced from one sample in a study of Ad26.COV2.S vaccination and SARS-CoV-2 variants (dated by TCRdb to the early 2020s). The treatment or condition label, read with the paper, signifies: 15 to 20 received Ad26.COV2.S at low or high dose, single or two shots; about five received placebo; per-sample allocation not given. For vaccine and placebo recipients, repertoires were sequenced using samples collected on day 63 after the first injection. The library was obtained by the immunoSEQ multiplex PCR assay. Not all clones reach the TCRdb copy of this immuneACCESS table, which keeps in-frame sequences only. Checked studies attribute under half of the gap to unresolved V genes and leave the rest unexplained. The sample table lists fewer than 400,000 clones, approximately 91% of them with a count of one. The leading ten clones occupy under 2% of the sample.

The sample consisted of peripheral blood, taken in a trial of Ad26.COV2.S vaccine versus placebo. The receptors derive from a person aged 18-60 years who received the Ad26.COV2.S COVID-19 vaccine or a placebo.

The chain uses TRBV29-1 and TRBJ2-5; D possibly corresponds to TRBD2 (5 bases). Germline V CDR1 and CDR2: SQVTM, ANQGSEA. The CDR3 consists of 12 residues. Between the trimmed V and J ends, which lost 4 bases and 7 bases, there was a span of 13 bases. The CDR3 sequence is CSVGTAEGTQYF. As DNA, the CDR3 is TGCAGCGTTGGGACCGCCGAGGGGACCCAGTACTTC.

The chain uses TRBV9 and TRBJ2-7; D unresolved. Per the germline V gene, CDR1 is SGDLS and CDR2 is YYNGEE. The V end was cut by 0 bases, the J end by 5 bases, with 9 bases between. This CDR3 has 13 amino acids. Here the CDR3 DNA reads TGTGCCAGCAGCGTAGGCCCAGAGGACGAGCAGTACTTC. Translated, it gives CASSVGPEDEQYF.

CDR3 sequence (DNA): TGTGCCAGCAGCTATGGAGTGGTCGCGGCGTCGGAGACCCAGTACTTC. Its translation is CASSYGVVAASETQYF. The V and J genes are TRBV5-4 and TRBJ2-5, with D uncertain. CDR3 length: 16 amino acids. V shed 3 bases and J shed 5 bases, with 20 bases lying between them. Germline CDR1 SGHNT, CDR2 YYREEE (reference sequence).

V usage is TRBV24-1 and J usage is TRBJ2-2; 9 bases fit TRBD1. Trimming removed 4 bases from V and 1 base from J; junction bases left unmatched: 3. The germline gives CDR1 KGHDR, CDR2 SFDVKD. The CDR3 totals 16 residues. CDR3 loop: CATSDPGQGNTGELFF. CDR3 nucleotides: TGTGCCACCAGTGACCCGGGACAGGGGAACACCGGGGAGCTGTTTTTT.

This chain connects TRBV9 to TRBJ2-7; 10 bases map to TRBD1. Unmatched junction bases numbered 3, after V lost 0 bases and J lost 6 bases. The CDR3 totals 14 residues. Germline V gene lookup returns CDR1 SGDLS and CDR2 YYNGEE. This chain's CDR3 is CASSVGQGATEQYF. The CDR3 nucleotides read TGTGCCAGCAGCGTAGGACAGGGGGCAACCGAGCAGTACTTC.

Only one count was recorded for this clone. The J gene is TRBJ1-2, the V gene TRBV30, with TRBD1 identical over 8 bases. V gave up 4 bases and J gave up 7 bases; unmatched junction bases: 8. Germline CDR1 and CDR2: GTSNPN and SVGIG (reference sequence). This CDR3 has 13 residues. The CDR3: CAWTSTGAGGYTF. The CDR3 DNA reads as TGTGCCTGGACCTCGACAGGGGCGGGTGGCTACACCTTC. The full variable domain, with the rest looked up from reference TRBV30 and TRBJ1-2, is SQTIHQWPATLVQPVGSPLSLECTVEGTSNPNLYWYRQAAGRGLQLLFYSVGIGQISSEVPQNLSASRPQDRQFILSSKKLLLSDSGFYLCAWTSTGAGGYTFGSGTRLTVV.

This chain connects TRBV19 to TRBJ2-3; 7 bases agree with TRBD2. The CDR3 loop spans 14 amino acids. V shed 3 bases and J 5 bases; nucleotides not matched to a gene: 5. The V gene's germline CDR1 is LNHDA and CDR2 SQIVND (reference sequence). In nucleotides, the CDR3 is TGTGCCAGTAGTATGAGCAGGGAGGGAGATACGCAGTATTTT. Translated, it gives CASSMSREGDTQYF.

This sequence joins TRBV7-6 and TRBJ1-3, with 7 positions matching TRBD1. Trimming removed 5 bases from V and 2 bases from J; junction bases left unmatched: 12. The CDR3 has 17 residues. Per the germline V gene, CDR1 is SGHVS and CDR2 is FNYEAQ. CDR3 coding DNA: TGTGCCAGCAGCCCCAGGGAGGGACAGCCGACTGGAAACACCATATATTTT. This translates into CASSPREGQPTGNTIYF.

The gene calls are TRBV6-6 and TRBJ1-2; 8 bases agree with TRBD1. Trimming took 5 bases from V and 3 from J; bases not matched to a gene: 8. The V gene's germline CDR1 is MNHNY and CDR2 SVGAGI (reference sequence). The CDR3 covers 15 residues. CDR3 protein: CASSKPPGQDYGYTF. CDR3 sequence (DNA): TGTGCCAGCAGTAAACCCCCGGGACAGGACTATGGCTACACCTTC.

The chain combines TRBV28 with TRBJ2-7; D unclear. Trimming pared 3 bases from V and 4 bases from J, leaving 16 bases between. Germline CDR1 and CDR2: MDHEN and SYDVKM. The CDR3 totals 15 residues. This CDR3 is CASSFLKGWVYEQYF. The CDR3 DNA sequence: TGTGCCAGCAGTTTCCTTAAGGGTTGGGTGTACGAGCAGTACTTC.

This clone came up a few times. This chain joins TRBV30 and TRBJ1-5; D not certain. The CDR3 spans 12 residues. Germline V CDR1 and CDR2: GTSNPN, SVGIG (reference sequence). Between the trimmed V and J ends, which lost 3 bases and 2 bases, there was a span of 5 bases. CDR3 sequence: CAWRDGNQPQHF. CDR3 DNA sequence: TGTGCCTGGAGGGACGGCAATCAGCCCCAGCATTTT.

The CDR3: CASSLNSMGALDHNEQFF. The CDR3 DNA reads TGTGCCAGCAGCTTAAATTCCATGGGGGCGCTGGATCACAATGAGCAGTTCTTC. The V call is TRBV7-2, the J call TRBJ2-1; D possibly corresponds to TRBD1 (6 bases). Trimming removed 2 bases at V and 5 bases at J, with 22 bases between. Germline V CDR1 and CDR2: SGHTA, FQGNSA. The length of the CDR3 is 18 residues.

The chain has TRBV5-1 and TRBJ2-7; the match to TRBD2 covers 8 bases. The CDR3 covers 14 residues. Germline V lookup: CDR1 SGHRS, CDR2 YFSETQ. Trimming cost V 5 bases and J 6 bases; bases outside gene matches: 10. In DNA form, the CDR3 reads TGCGCCAGCAGATTTAGCGGGAACCCGTTCGAGCAGTACTTC. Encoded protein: CASRFSGNPFEQYF. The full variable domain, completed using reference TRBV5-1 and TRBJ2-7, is KAGVTQTPRYLIKTRGQQVTLSCSPISGHRSVSWYQQTPGQGLQFLFEYFSETQRNKGNFPGRFSGRQFSNSRSEMNVSTLELGDSALYLCASRFSGNPFEQYFGPGTRLTVT.

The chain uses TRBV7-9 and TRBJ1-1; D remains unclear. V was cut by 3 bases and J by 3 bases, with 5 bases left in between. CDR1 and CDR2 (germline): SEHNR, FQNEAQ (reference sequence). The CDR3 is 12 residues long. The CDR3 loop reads CASSLIYTEAFF. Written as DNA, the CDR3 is TGTGCCAGCAGCTTGATCTACACTGAAGCTTTCTTT.

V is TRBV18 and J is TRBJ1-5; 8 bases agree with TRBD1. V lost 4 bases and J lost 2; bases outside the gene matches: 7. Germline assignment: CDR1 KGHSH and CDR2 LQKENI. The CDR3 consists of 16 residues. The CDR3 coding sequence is TGTGCCAGCTCACAGATACAGGGGGTTGGCAATCAGCCCCAGCATTTT. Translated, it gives CASSQIQGVGNQPQHF.

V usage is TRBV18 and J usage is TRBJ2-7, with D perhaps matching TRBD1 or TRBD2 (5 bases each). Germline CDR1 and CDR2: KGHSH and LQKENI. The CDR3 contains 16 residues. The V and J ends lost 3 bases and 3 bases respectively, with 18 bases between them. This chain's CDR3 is CASSPSGAGGGYEQYF. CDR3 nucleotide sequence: TGTGCCAGCTCACCGTCTGGGGCGGGTGGAGGCTACGAGCAGTACTTC.

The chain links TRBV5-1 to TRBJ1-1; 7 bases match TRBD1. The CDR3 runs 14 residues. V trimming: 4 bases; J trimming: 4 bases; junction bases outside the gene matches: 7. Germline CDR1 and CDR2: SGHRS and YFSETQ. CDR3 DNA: TGCGCCAGCAGCAGCCAGGGGGTTGGCACTGAAGCTTTCTTT. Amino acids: CASSSQGVGTEAFF.

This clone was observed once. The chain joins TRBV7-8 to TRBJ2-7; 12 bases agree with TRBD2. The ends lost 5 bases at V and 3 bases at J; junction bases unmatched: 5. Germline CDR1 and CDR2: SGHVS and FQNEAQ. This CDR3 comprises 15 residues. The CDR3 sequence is CASSLRTSGIYEQYF. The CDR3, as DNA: TGTGCCAGCAGCCTAAGGACTAGCGGGATCTACGAGCAGTACTTC.

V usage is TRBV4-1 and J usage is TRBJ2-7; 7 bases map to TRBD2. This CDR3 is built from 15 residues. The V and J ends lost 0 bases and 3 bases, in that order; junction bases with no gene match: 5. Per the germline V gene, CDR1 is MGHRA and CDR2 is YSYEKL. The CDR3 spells CASSQDQWGGYEQYF. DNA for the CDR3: TGCGCCAGCAGCCAAGATCAATGGGGGGGCTACGAGCAGTACTTC.

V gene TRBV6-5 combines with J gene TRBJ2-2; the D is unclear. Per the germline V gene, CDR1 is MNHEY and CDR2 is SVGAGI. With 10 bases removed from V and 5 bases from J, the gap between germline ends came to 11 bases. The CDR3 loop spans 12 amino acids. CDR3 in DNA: TGTGCCACCCTGTGGGAAACCGGGGAGCTGTTTTTT. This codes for CATLWETGELFF.

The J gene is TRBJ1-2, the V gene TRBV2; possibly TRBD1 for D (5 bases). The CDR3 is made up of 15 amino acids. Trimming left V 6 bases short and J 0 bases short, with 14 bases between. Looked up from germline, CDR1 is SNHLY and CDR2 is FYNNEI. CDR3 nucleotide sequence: TGTGCCAGCAGAGTCGTGACAGCCGCTAACTATGGCTACACCTTC. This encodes CASRVVTAANYGYTF.

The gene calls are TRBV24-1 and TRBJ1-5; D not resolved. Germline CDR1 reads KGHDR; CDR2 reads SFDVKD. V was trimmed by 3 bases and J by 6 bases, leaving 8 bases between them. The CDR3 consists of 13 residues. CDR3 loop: CATSDVGGQPQHF. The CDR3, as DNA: TGTGCCACCAGTGATGTGGGAGGTCAGCCCCAGCATTTT.

The CDR3 loop is CASSIGLAGPYNEQFF. For the CDR3, the DNA is TGTGCCAGCAGTATTGGACTAGCGGGACCGTACAATGAGCAGTTCTTC. The V gene is TRBV7-8, the J gene TRBJ2-1, with 12 positions matching TRBD2. V trimming: 6 bases; J trimming: 4 bases; junction bases outside the gene matches: 7. The CDR3 is 16 residues long. Germline V CDR1 and CDR2: SGHVS, FQNEAQ.

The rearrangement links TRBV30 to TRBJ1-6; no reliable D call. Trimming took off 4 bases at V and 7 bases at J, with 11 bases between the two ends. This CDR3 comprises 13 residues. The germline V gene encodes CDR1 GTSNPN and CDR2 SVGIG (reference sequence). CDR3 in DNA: TGTGCCTGGACTGGTCTATTAAATTCACCCCTCCACTTT. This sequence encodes CAWTGLLNSPLHF.

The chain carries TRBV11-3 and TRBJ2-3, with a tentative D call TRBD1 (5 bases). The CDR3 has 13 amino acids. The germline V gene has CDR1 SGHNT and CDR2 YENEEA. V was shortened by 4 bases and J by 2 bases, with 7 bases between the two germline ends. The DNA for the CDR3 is TGTGCCAGCAGCTGGGGCCCCACAGATACGCAGTATTTT. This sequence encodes CASSWGPTDTQYF.

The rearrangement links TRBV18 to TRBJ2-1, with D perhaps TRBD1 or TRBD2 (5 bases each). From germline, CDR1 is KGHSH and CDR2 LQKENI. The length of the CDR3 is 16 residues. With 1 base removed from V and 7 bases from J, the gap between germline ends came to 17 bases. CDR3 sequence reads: CASSPLRDPVSNEQFF. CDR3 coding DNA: TGTGCCAGCTCACCACTCCGGGACCCTGTGAGTAATGAGCAGTTCTTC.

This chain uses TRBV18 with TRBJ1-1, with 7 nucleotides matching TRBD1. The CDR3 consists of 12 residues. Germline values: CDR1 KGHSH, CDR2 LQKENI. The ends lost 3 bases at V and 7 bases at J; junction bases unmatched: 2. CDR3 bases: TGTGCCAGCTCACCGTCAGGGGGTGAAGCTTTCTTT. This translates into CASSPSGGEAFF.

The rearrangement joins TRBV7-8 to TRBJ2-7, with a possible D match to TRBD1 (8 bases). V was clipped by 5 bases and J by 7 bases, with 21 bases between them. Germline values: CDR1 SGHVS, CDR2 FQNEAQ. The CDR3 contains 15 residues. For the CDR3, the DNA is TGTGCCAGCAGCGCTAAGCGGGACAGGCTATTTGAGCAGTACTTC. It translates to CASSAKRDRLFEQYF.

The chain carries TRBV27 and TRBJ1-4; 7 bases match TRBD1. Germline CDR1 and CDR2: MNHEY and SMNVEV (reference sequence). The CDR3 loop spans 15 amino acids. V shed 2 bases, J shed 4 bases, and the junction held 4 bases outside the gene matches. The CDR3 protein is CASSLRQGDNEKLFF. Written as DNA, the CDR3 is TGTGCCAGCAGTTTACGCCAGGGGGATAATGAAAAACTGTTTTTT.

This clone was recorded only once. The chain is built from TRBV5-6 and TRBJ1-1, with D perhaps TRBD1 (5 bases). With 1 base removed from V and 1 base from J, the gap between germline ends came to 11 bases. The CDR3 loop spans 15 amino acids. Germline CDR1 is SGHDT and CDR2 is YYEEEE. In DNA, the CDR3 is TGTGCCAGCAGCTTGAGGGCTCAGGGGAACACTGAAGCTTTCTTT. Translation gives CASSLRAQGNTEAFF.

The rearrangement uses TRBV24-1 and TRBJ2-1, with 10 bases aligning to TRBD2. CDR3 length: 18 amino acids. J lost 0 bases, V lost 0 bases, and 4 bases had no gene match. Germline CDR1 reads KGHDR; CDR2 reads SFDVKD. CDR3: CATSDLTSGALSYNEQFF. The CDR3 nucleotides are TGTGCCACCAGTGATTTGACTAGCGGGGCCCTCTCCTACAATGAGCAGTTCTTC.

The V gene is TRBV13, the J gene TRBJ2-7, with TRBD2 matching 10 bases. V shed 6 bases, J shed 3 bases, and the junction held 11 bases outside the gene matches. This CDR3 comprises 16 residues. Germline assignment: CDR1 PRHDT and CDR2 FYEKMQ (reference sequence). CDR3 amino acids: CASRGASGSLGYEQYF. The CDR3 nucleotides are TGTGCCAGCAGGGGGGCTAGCGGGAGTCTGGGCTACGAGCAGTACTTC. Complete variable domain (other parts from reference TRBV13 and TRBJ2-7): AAGVIQSPRHLIKEKRETATLKCYPIPRHDTVYWYQQGPGQDPQFLISFYEKMQSDKGSIPDRFSAQQFSDYHSELNMSSLELGDSALYFCASRGASGSLGYEQYFGPGTRLTVT.